Sequencing of this TCR beta chain was carried out in a study of radiotherapy plus CTLA-4 blockade in lung cancer. Sequenced by immunoSEQ multiplex PCR; TCRdb stores in-frame clones only, minus some. The sample carries roughly 30,000 clones, almost 80% recorded once. This CDR3 has 16 residues. V was clipped by 6 bases and J by 8 bases, with 23 bases between them. Germline V CDR1 and CDR2: SEHNR, FQNEAQ (reference sequence). The V gene is TRBV7-9, the J gene TRBJ2-1; either TRBD1 or TRBD2 may fit D (5 bases each). The sequence derives from a human donor with non-small cell lung cancer who had stable disease on radiotherapy plus ipilimumab. The sequencing used peripheral blood, collected from a patient treated with radiotherapy plus ipilimumab. The CDR3 loop reads CASRRAMAGRGDEQFF. The CDR3 nucleotides are TGTGCCAGCAGGCGCGCCATGGCAGGGCGAGGGGATGAGCAGTTCTTC.